Listed below are T cell receptor beta chains from one sample, sequenced in a study of T cells after yellow fever vaccination. TCRdb processed the 5' RACE reads anew with MiXCR; each CDR3 protein has one entry. Of over 70,000 distinct CDR3 sequences in the sample, around 7% are singletons; the top ten hold 41%. The sequenced sample was CD8+ T cells sorted from PBMCs, obtained on the day of the yellow fever booster vaccination. These receptors came from a man aged 25-40 years who received the YFV17D yellow fever vaccine. The CDR3 runs from the conserved cysteine through the conserved F or W. Fields, in order: clone size, V gene, J gene, D gene, CDR3 length, CDR3 protein, CDR3 DNA. A D gene is named only where the DNA matches it firmly. Expanded clones get a size class; other rows say once, few or many, or leave the size out.

abundance: NA
v_gene: TRBV20-1
j_gene: TRBJ2-3
d_gene: NA
len: 12
CDR3aa: CSAHPVTDTQYF
CDR3nt: TGCAGTGCCCACCCAGTAACAGATACGCAGTATTTT

abundance: many
v_gene: TRBV20-1
j_gene: TRBJ2-3
d_gene: TRBD2
len: 16
CDR3aa: CSVGSSGRPSTDTQYF
CDR3nt: TGCAGCGTCGGCTCTAGCGGGAGGCCAAGCACAGATACGCAGTATTTT

abundance: medium-sized
v_gene: TRBV4-2
j_gene: TRBJ2-7
d_gene: TRBD2
len: 13
CDR3aa: CASTRRGVKGQYF
CDR3nt: TGTGCCAGCACCCGCCGGGGGGTGAAGGGGCAGTACTTC

abundance: NA
v_gene: TRBV27
j_gene: TRBJ2-7
d_gene: NA
len: 12
CDR3aa: CASTNPLGEQYF
CDR3nt: TGTGCCAGCACCAACCCCCTTGGCGAGCAGTACTTC

abundance: NA
v_gene: TRBV7-8
j_gene: TRBJ2-7
d_gene: NA
len: 11
CDR3aa: CASSLAEEQYF
CDR3nt: TGTGCCAGCAGCCTAGCAGAGGAGCAGTACTTC

abundance: NA
v_gene: TRBV20-1
j_gene: TRBJ1-1
d_gene: NA
len: 18
CDR3aa: CSASRVGLQYVMNTEAFF
CDR3nt: TGCAGTGCCTCTCGGGTGGGACTGCAGTACGTTATGAACACTGAAGCTTTCTTT

abundance: few
v_gene: TRBV19
j_gene: TRBJ2-1
d_gene: NA
len: 15
CDR3aa: CASGSPGPLGHEQFF
CDR3nt: TGTGCCAGTGGGTCACCGGGCCCCCTTGGCCATGAGCAGTTCTTC

abundance: NA
v_gene: TRBV29-1
j_gene: TRBJ2-1
d_gene: TRBD2
len: 16
CDR3aa: CSVEGRTSGGYNEQFF
CDR3nt: TGCAGCGTGGAGGGTAGGACTAGCGGGGGCTACAATGAGCAGTTCTTC

abundance: NA
v_gene: TRBV20-1
j_gene: TRBJ1-1
d_gene: NA
len: 12
CDR3aa: CSARGGGTEAFF
CDR3nt: TGCAGTGCGAGGGGGGGAGGGACTGAAGCTTTCTTT

abundance: few
v_gene: TRBV27
j_gene: TRBJ1-3
d_gene: TRBD1
len: 15
CDR3aa: CASSRTGGSGNTIYF
CDR3nt: TGTGCCAGCAGTAGAACAGGGGGTTCTGGAAACACCATATATTTT

abundance: NA
v_gene: TRBV27
j_gene: TRBJ2-6
d_gene: NA
len: 15
CDR3aa: CASSRDRSGANVLTF
CDR3nt: TGTGCCAGCAGCCGAGACAGGTCTGGGGCCAACGTCCTGACTTTC

abundance: many
v_gene: TRBV5-1
j_gene: TRBJ2-1
d_gene: NA
len: 13
CDR3aa: CATRSISYNEQFF
CDR3nt: TGCGCCACTCGGAGCATTTCCTACAATGAGCAGTTCTTC

abundance: NA
v_gene: TRBV9
j_gene: TRBJ2-1
d_gene: NA
len: 13
CDR3aa: CASSAYPPTEQFF
CDR3nt: TGTGCCAGCAGCGCGTACCCTCCTACTGAGCAGTTCTTC

abundance: NA
v_gene: TRBV4-3
j_gene: TRBJ2-1
d_gene: NA
len: 16
CDR3aa: CASSQLSLGPYNEQFF
CDR3nt: TGCGCCAGCAGCCAACTCTCCCTAGGGCCCTACAATGAGCAGTTCTTC

abundance: few
v_gene: TRBV10-2
j_gene: TRBJ2-7
d_gene: NA
len: 14
CDR3aa: CASSGTEGDYEQYF
CDR3nt: TGCGCCAGCAGTGGGACCGAGGGAGACTACGAGCAGTACTTC

abundance: many
v_gene: TRBV24-1
j_gene: TRBJ1-2
d_gene: TRBD1
len: 13
CDR3aa: CATSERTGVGYTF
CDR3nt: TGTGCCACCAGTGAGCGAACAGGGGTTGGCTACACCTTC

abundance: few
v_gene: TRBV20-1
j_gene: TRBJ2-1
d_gene: TRBD2
len: 17
CDR3aa: CSARSSGVLSSYNEQFF
CDR3nt: TGCAGTGCTAGATCTAGCGGAGTCTTAAGCTCCTACAATGAGCAGTTCTTC

abundance: many
v_gene: TRBV12-5
j_gene: TRBJ1-5
d_gene: NA
len: 13
CDR3aa: CASGPDRRQPQHF
CDR3nt: TGTGCTAGTGGCCCAGACAGGCGTCAGCCCCAGCATTTT

abundance: many
v_gene: TRBV5-1
j_gene: TRBJ2-5
d_gene: NA
len: 15
CDR3aa: CASSSPLGYQETQYF
CDR3nt: TGCGCCAGCAGCTCGCCCCTGGGGTACCAAGAGACCCAGTACTTC

abundance: few
v_gene: TRBV19
j_gene: TRBJ2-7
d_gene: TRBD2
len: 13
CDR3aa: CASSISGRREQYF
CDR3nt: TGTGCCAGTAGTATTAGCGGGAGACGAGAGCAGTACTTC

abundance: few
v_gene: TRBV7-6
j_gene: TRBJ2-3
d_gene: NA
len: 14
CDR3aa: CASSLAIGADTQYF
CDR3nt: TGTGCCAGCAGCTTAGCCATAGGCGCAGATACGCAGTATTTT

abundance: few
v_gene: TRBV5-6
j_gene: TRBJ2-3
d_gene: NA
len: 20
CDR3aa: CASSSQGQIRFFDGPDTQYF
CDR3nt: TGTGCCAGCAGCTCCCAAGGGCAGATTCGCTTTTTCGACGGGCCAGATACGCAGTATTTT

abundance: many
v_gene: TRBV6-2/TRBV6-3
j_gene: TRBJ2-1
d_gene: NA
len: 15
CDR3aa: CASSYGSAELNEQFF
CDR3nt: TGTGCCAGCAGTTACGGTTCGGCAGAACTTAATGAGCAGTTCTTC

abundance: many
v_gene: TRBV7-9
j_gene: TRBJ2-3
d_gene: TRBD1
len: 17
CDR3aa: CASSLALLALQGDTQYF
CDR3nt: TGTGCCAGCAGCTTAGCACTTTTGGCCCTACAGGGGGATACGCAGTATTTT

abundance: NA
v_gene: TRBV11-3
j_gene: TRBJ2-7
d_gene: TRBD2
len: 13
CDR3aa: CASSPPGGYEQYF
CDR3nt: TGTGCCAGCAGCCCCCCGGGGGGGTACGAGCAGTACTTC

abundance: few
v_gene: TRBV20-1
j_gene: TRBJ2-1
d_gene: TRBD2
len: 14
CDR3aa: CSAPSREIYNEQFF
CDR3nt: TGCAGTGCCCCCTCGCGGGAGATCTACAATGAGCAGTTCTTC

abundance: many
v_gene: TRBV10-2
j_gene: TRBJ2-3
d_gene: TRBD2
len: 15
CDR3aa: CASSEFGGGPHTQYF
CDR3nt: TGCGCCAGCAGTGAGTTTGGGGGAGGGCCTCATACGCAGTATTTT

abundance: NA
v_gene: TRBV28
j_gene: TRBJ2-1
d_gene: TRBD1
len: 13
CDR3aa: CASSLPGQNEQFF
CDR3nt: TGTGCCAGCAGTTTACCGGGACAGAATGAGCAGTTCTTC

abundance: many
v_gene: TRBV27
j_gene: TRBJ2-6
d_gene: TRBD2
len: 14
CDR3aa: CASGAGSGANVLTF
CDR3nt: TGTGCCAGCGGAGCGGGATCTGGGGCCAACGTCCTGACTTTC

abundance: NA
v_gene: TRBV5-1
j_gene: TRBJ2-1
d_gene: NA
len: 16
CDR3aa: CASSLEVYVGKNEQFF
CDR3nt: TGCGCCAGCAGCTTGGAGGTTTATGTAGGGAAGAATGAGCAGTTCTTC

abundance: NA
v_gene: TRBV19
j_gene: TRBJ2-1
d_gene: NA
len: 13
CDR3aa: CASPTKGGRFPFF
CDR3nt: TGTGCCAGCCCAACCAAGGGAGGCAGGTTCCCGTTCTTC

abundance: few
v_gene: TRBV18
j_gene: TRBJ2-1
d_gene: TRBD1
len: 14
CDR3aa: CASSPSGTANEQFF
CDR3nt: TGTGCCAGCTCACCCTCCGGGACAGCTAATGAGCAGTTCTTC

abundance: few
v_gene: TRBV14
j_gene: TRBJ2-7
d_gene: NA
len: 13
CDR3aa: CASSQVRGLEQYF
CDR3nt: TGTGCCAGCAGCCAAGTGAGGGGTCTAGAGCAGTACTTC

abundance: many
v_gene: TRBV6-2/TRBV6-3
j_gene: TRBJ2-7
d_gene: NA
len: 12
CDR3aa: CASSPGIREQYF
CDR3nt: TGTGCCAGCAGTCCCGGGATTCGGGAGCAGTACTTC

abundance: NA
v_gene: TRBV20-1
j_gene: TRBJ2-5
d_gene: NA
len: 14
CDR3aa: CSAKAHGGEETQYF
CDR3nt: TGCAGTGCTAAGGCCCATGGGGGTGAAGAGACCCAGTACTTC

abundance: NA
v_gene: TRBV5-1
j_gene: TRBJ2-3
d_gene: NA
len: 14
CDR3aa: CASSLDGRTDTQYF
CDR3nt: TGCGCCAGCAGCTTGGACGGACGCACAGATACGCAGTATTTT

abundance: few
v_gene: TRBV30
j_gene: TRBJ2-7
d_gene: TRBD1
len: 13
CDR3aa: CAWSYGTGDEQYF
CDR3nt: TGTGCCTGGAGTTACGGGACAGGGGACGAGCAGTACTTC

abundance: many
v_gene: TRBV7-9
j_gene: TRBJ2-2
d_gene: NA
len: 12
CDR3aa: CASPSNTGELFF
CDR3nt: TGTGCCAGCCCCTCGAACACCGGGGAGCTGTTTTTT

abundance: few
v_gene: TRBV6-1
j_gene: TRBJ2-5
d_gene: TRBD1
len: 14
CDR3aa: CASSPGQGHLTQYF
CDR3nt: TGTGCCAGCAGTCCGGGACAGGGCCACCTGACCCAGTACTTC

abundance: NA
v_gene: TRBV7-3
j_gene: TRBJ2-1
d_gene: TRBD2
len: 15
CDR3aa: CASSSTGTSVNEQFF
CDR3nt: TGTGCCAGCAGCTCTACCGGGACTAGCGTAAATGAGCAGTTCTTC

abundance: few
v_gene: TRBV27
j_gene: TRBJ2-1
d_gene: NA
len: 13
CDR3aa: CASSTSSGGEQFF
CDR3nt: TGTGCCAGCAGTACGAGTTCCGGGGGTGAGCAGTTCTTC

abundance: few
v_gene: TRBV18
j_gene: TRBJ2-3
d_gene: NA
len: 17
CDR3aa: CASSPENIQGPTDTQYF
CDR3nt: TGTGCCAGCTCACCGGAGAACATCCAAGGTCCCACAGATACGCAGTATTTT

abundance: NA
v_gene: TRBV5-5
j_gene: TRBJ1-5
d_gene: TRBD1
len: 16
CDR3aa: CASSIGTGNSNQPQHF
CDR3nt: TGTGCCAGCAGCATTGGGACAGGGAATAGCAATCAGCCCCAGCATTTT

abundance: many
v_gene: TRBV28
j_gene: TRBJ2-1
d_gene: NA
len: 14
CDR3aa: CASLGDIIYNEQFF
CDR3nt: TGTGCCAGCTTGGGGGATATTATCTACAATGAGCAGTTCTTC

abundance: NA
v_gene: TRBV20-1
j_gene: TRBJ2-5
d_gene: TRBD2
len: 16
CDR3aa: CSASWGEASGRETQYF
CDR3nt: TGCAGTGCTAGTTGGGGGGAGGCTAGCGGGAGAGAGACCCAGTACTTC

abundance: few
v_gene: TRBV4-3
j_gene: TRBJ2-7
d_gene: NA
len: 15
CDR3aa: CASSQDTSGFNEQYF
CDR3nt: TGCGCCAGCAGCCAAGATACATCGGGATTTAACGAGCAGTACTTC

abundance: NA
v_gene: TRBV27
j_gene: TRBJ2-7
d_gene: TRBD2
len: 14
CDR3aa: CASSIAGGVYEQYF
CDR3nt: TGTGCCAGCAGTATAGCGGGAGGGGTCTACGAGCAGTACTTC

abundance: many
v_gene: TRBV15
j_gene: TRBJ2-3
d_gene: NA
len: 16
CDR3aa: CATSRDLQSSTDTQYF
CDR3nt: TGTGCCACCAGCAGAGATCTTCAGTCTAGCACAGATACGCAGTATTTT

abundance: many
v_gene: TRBV10-2
j_gene: TRBJ2-7
d_gene: NA
len: 11
CDR3aa: CASSVGGEQYF
CDR3nt: TGCGCCAGCAGTGTTGGTGGCGAGCAGTACTTC

abundance: few
v_gene: TRBV7-2
j_gene: TRBJ1-4
d_gene: NA
len: 16
CDR3aa: CASSLVVGATNEKLFF
CDR3nt: TGTGCCAGCAGCTTAGTAGTAGGTGCAACTAATGAAAAACTGTTTTTT

abundance: few
v_gene: TRBV6-1
j_gene: TRBJ1-2
d_gene: TRBD1
len: 15
CDR3aa: CASSKETGNNYGYTF
CDR3nt: TGTGCCAGCAGTAAAGAGACAGGGAATAACTATGGCTACACCTTC

abundance: many
v_gene: TRBV4-3
j_gene: TRBJ2-1
d_gene: TRBD2
len: 17
CDR3aa: CASSQGVPGGSYNEQFF
CDR3nt: TGCGCCAGCAGCCAAGGGGTCCCGGGGGGCTCCTACAATGAGCAGTTCTTC

abundance: NA
v_gene: TRBV14
j_gene: TRBJ1-4
d_gene: NA
len: 13
CDR3aa: CASSQAGNEKLFF
CDR3nt: TGTGCCAGCAGCCAAGCAGGGAACGAAAAACTGTTTTTT

abundance: NA
v_gene: TRBV11-2
j_gene: TRBJ2-1
d_gene: NA
len: 15
CDR3aa: CASSLASGPPNEQFF
CDR3nt: TGTGCCAGCAGCTTAGCCAGCGGGCCCCCAAATGAGCAGTTCTTC

abundance: few
v_gene: TRBV29-1
j_gene: TRBJ2-1
d_gene: TRBD1
len: 11
CDR3aa: CSAVRAGTEAF
CDR3nt: TGCAGCGCCGTACGGGCCGGGACAGAGGCCTTC

abundance: NA
v_gene: TRBV6-1
j_gene: TRBJ2-5
d_gene: TRBD2
len: 14
CDR3aa: CASGSSGSMETQYF
CDR3nt: TGTGCCAGCGGGTCTAGCGGGAGCATGGAGACCCAGTACTTC

abundance: few
v_gene: TRBV12-3/TRBV12-4
j_gene: TRBJ2-7
d_gene: TRBD2
len: 14
CDR3aa: CASSLGSSGGEQYF
CDR3nt: TGTGCCAGCAGTTTGGGCTCCAGCGGGGGCGAGCAGTACTTC

abundance: NA
v_gene: TRBV4-2
j_gene: TRBJ2-3
d_gene: TRBD1
len: 18
CDR3aa: CASSQGPLLRQGKDTQYF
CDR3nt: TGTGCCAGCAGCCAAGGTCCCCTCCTAAGACAGGGCAAAGATACGCAGTATTTT